The 17 T cell receptor beta chains below all came from one sample that was sequenced in a study of tumour-infiltrating T cells in Burkitt lymphoma. Profiled with immunoSEQ multiplex PCR; TCRdb holds only in-frame clones, not every one. The sample holds approximately 3,500 clones, less than 20% seen once. The sequenced material came from tumor tissue. The source of these receptors is a human donor with Burkitt lymphoma.

V and J are TRBV2 and TRBJ2-7, with D perhaps assigned TRBD1 or TRBD2 (5 bases each). CDR3 length: 13 amino acids. V was pared by 6 bases and J by 0 bases, with 9 bases between. Germline CDR1 reads SNHLY; CDR2 reads FYNNEI. DNA for the CDR3: TGTGCCAGCAGGGGGGATGGCTCCTACGAGCAGTACTTC. It codes for CASRGDGSYEQYF.

J is TRBJ2-2 and V is TRBV7-8, with D perhaps given as TRBD1 or TRBD2 (5 bases each). This CDR3 is 13 amino acids long. The V and J ends lost 5 bases and 8 bases respectively, with 12 bases between them. Germline CDR1 reads SGHVS; CDR2 reads FQNEAQ. CDR3 coding DNA: TGTGCCAGCAGCGTCGGGGCGTTGGGGGAGCTGTTTTTT. Protein: CASSVGALGELFF.

This chain connects TRBV5-1 to TRBJ1-2; D unresolved. The CDR3 is made up of 12 amino acids. V was pared by 0 bases and J by 8 bases, with 8 bases between. The germline gives CDR1 SGHRS, CDR2 YFSETQ. CDR3 coding DNA: TGCGCCAGCAGCTTGGACGGGCAGGGCTACACCTTC. Protein: CASSLDGQGYTF.

This clone was seen only a few times. This sequence joins TRBV13 and TRBJ2-1; 7 bases line up with TRBD1. Germline-derived CDR1 and CDR2 are PRHDT and FYEKMQ (reference sequence). The CDR3 contains 17 residues. With 5 bases clipped from V and 5 bases from J, the junction kept 15 bases outside the gene matches. CDR3 amino acids: CASSTRGLAGGNNEQFF. For the CDR3, the DNA is TGTGCCAGCAGCACGAGAGGGTTGGCAGGGGGAAACAATGAGCAGTTCTTC.

A few counts support this clone. This chain joins TRBV5-4 and TRBJ2-1, with TRBD2 matching over 7 bases. Per the germline V gene, CDR1 is SGHNT and CDR2 is YYREEE (reference sequence). V was clipped by 3 bases and J by 9 bases; unmatched bases: 9. The CDR3 contains 14 residues. This chain's CDR3 is CASSWAGERAEQFF. Written as DNA, the CDR3 is TGTGCCAGCAGCTGGGCGGGGGAGAGGGCTGAGCAGTTCTTC.

On this clone itself: Without the conserved terminal phenylalanine or tryptophan, this CDR3 likely stems from a read error. It is unclear where the CDR3 begins or ends on the DNA, so no DNA is shown, and the CDR3 is as TCRdb lists it. This chain connects TRBV28 to TRBJ1-5; TRBD1 reflects the table's D call only, with no check against the DNA. Germline CDR1 reads MDHEN; CDR2 reads SYDVKM. The CDR3 spans 11 amino acids, including both terminal residues. The CDR3 sequence: CASSGGQGAYV.

This clone was counted only a few times. The V gene is TRBV7-3, the J gene TRBJ2-3; the match to TRBD2 covers 9 bases. V lost 3 bases, J lost 4 bases, and 5 bases stayed unmatched. CDR3 length: 15 residues. In germline, CDR1 is SGHTA, CDR2 FQGTGA. The CDR3 region is CASSLGGREADTQYF. The CDR3 DNA follows: TGTGCCAGCAGCTTGGGCGGGAGGGAAGCAGATACGCAGTATTTT.

The rearrangement links TRBV5-1 to TRBJ2-3; 10 bases line up with TRBD2. Trimming at V came to 0 bases and at J to 0 bases, leaving 10 bases not matched to a gene. Germline V gene data show CDR1 as SGHRS and CDR2 as YFSETQ. The length of the CDR3 is 19 residues. The chain's CDR3 is CASSLAVASGRVSTDTQYF. Written as DNA, the CDR3 is TGCGCCAGCAGCTTGGCCGTGGCTAGCGGGAGAGTCAGCACAGATACGCAGTATTTT.

This clone was counted only a few times. The gene calls are TRBV19 and TRBJ2-3; D may be TRBD2 (5 bases). Germline V gene sequence: CDR1 LNHDA, CDR2 SQIVND (reference sequence). The CDR3 spans 14 residues. V shed 7 bases and J shed 5 bases, with 16 bases lying between them. The CDR3: CASTEGVGLDTQYF. The DNA for the CDR3 is TGTGCCAGTACAGAGGGAGTCGGATTAGATACGCAGTATTTT.

DNA for the CDR3: TGCGCCAGCAAGACTAGCGGGAGTAGGAACTCCTACAATGAGCAGTTCTTC. This gives the protein CASKTSGSRNSYNEQFF. The rearrangement uses TRBV5-1 and TRBJ2-1, with TRBD2 identical over 12 bases. The CDR3 length is 17 residues. The germline gives CDR1 SGHRS, CDR2 YFSETQ. The V and J ends lost 6 bases and 0 bases, in that order; junction bases with no gene match: 7.

The chain couples TRBV7-8 to TRBJ1-2; D not certain. Germline loops: CDR1 SGHVS, CDR2 FQNEAQ. CDR3 length equals 16 residues. V was clipped by 1 base and J by 7 bases, with 19 bases between them. The CDR3 protein is CASSLVAVRLSVGYTF. The CDR3 DNA follows: TGTGCCAGCAGCTTAGTTGCAGTTCGGCTAAGTGTTGGCTACACCTTC.

This chain uses TRBV7-9 with TRBJ2-1; 8 bases are a match to TRBD2. The CDR3 totals 17 residues. V shed 5 bases, J shed 0 bases, and the junction held 9 bases outside the gene matches. Per the germline V gene, CDR1 is SEHNR and CDR2 is FQNEAQ (reference sequence). CDR3 amino acids: CASSPGLDGLSYNEQFF. As DNA, the CDR3 is TGTGCCAGCAGCCCGGGACTAGATGGACTCTCCTACAATGAGCAGTTCTTC. The full variable domain, completed using reference TRBV7-9 and TRBJ2-1, is DTGVSQNPRHKITKRGQNVTFRCDPISEHNRLYWYRQTLGQGPEFLTYFQNEAQLEKSRLLSDRFSAERPKGSFSTLEIQRTEQGDSAMYLCASSPGLDGLSYNEQFFGPGTRLTVL.

This clone was seen only a few times. The gene calls are TRBV28 and TRBJ2-7; 9 bases map to TRBD1. In germline, CDR1 is MDHEN, CDR2 SYDVKM. This CDR3 region has 16 residues. V gave up 4 bases and J gave up 7 bases; unmatched junction bases: 14. The CDR3 sequence is CASSSPLGTGFYEQYF. The DNA of the CDR3 is TGTGCCAGCAGTTCGCCGCTCGGGACAGGGTTCTATGAGCAGTACTTC.

The chain recombines TRBV18 with TRBJ1-1; D is undetermined. Germline assignment: CDR1 KGHSH and CDR2 LQKENI. V was shortened by 3 bases and J by 4 bases, with 15 bases between the two germline ends. The CDR3 is made up of 15 amino acids. The CDR3 DNA follows: TGTGCCAGCTCACCTTACCTAACGGTTCCCACTGAAGCTTTCTTT. This encodes CASSPYLTVPTEAFF.

The J gene is TRBJ2-2, the V gene TRBV28; TRBD2 agrees at 10 bases. Germline CDR1 is MDHEN and CDR2 is SYDVKM. V shed 0 bases, J shed 2 bases, and the junction held 3 bases outside the gene matches. The CDR3 sequence is 17 residues long. The CDR3 region is CASSLWGTSENTGELFF. CDR3 nucleotides: TGTGCCAGCAGTTTATGGGGGACTAGCGAAAACACCGGGGAGCTGTTTTTT. The variable domain in full, completed from reference TRBV28 and TRBJ2-2, reads DVKVTQSSRYLVKRTGEKVFLECVQDMDHENMFWYRQDPGLGLRLIYFSYDVKMKEKGDIPEGYSVSREKKERFSLILESASTNQTSMYLCASSLWGTSENTGELFFGEGSRLTVL.

This rearrangement joins TRBV5-6 to TRBJ1-5, with D tentatively TRBD1 (6 bases). Germline CDR1 and CDR2: SGHDT and YYEEEE. The CDR3 contains 16 residues. V gave up 4 bases and J gave up 3 bases, with 17 bases separating them. CDR3 coding DNA: TGTGCCAGCAGCAACCTGCGGGACAAAAACAATCAGCCCCAGCATTTT. It codes for CASSNLRDKNNQPQHF.

The chain recombines TRBV11-1 with TRBJ2-5; no reliable D call. Per the germline V gene, CDR1 is SGHAT and CDR2 is FQDESV (reference sequence). V shed 2 bases and J shed 1 base, with 8 bases lying between them. The length of the CDR3 is 14 residues. The CDR3 loop is CASSLSLTQETQYF. CDR3 in DNA: TGTGCCAGCAGCTTAAGCCTGACCCAAGAGACCCAGTACTTC.